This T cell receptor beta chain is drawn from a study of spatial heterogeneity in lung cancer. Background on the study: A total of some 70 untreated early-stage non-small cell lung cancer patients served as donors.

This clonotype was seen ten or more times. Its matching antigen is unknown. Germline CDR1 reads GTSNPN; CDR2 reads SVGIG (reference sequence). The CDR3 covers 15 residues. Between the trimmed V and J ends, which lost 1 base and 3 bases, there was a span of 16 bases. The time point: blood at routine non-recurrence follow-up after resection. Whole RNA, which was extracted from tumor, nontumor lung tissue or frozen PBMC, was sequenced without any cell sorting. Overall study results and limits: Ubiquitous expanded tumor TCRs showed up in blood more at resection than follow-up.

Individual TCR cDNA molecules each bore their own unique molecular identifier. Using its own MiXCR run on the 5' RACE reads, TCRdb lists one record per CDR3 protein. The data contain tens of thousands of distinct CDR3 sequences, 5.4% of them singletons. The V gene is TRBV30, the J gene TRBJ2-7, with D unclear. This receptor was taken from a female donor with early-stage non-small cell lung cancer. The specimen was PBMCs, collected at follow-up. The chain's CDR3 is CAWSDRPPRRYEQYF. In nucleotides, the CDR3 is TGTGCCTGGAGTGACCGCCCTCCCCGGCGCTACGAGCAGTACTTC.